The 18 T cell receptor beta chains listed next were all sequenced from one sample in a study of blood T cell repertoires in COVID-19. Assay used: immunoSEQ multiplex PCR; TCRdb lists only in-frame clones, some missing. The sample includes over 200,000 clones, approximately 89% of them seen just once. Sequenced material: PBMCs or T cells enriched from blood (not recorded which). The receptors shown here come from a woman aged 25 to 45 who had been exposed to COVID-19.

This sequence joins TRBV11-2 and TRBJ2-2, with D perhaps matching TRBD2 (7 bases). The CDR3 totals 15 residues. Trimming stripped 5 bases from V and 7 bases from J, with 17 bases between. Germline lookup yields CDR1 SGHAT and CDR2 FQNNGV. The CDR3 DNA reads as TGTGCCAGCAGCCCCCGAAGGGGGGGCAACGGGGAGCTGTTTTTT. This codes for CASSPRRGGNGELFF.

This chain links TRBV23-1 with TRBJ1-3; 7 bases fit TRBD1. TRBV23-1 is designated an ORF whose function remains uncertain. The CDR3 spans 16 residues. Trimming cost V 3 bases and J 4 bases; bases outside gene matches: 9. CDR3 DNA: TGCGCCAGCAGTCATTCGGACAGGATGACAGGAAACACCATATATTTT. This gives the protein CASSHSDRMTGNTIYF.

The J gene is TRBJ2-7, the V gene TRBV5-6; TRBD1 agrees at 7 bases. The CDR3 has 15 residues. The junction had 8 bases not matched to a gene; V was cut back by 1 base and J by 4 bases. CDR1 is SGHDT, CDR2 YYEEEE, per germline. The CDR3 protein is CASSLSPGQSYEQYF. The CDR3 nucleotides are TGTGCCAGCAGCTTGTCTCCGGGACAGAGTTACGAGCAGTACTTC.

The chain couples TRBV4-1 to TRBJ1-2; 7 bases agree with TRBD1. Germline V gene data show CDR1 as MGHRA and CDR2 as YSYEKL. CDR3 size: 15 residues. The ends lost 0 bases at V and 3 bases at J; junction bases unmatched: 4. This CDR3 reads CASSQDQGQDYGYTF. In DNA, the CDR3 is TGCGCCAGCAGCCAAGATCAAGGACAGGACTATGGCTACACCTTC.

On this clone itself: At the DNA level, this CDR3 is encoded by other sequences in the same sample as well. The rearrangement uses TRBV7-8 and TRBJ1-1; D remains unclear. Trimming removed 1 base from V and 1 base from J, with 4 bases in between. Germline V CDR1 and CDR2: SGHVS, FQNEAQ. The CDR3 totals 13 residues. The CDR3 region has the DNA TGTGCCAGCAGCTTAGGACAGAACACTGAAGCTTTCTTT. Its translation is CASSLGQNTEAFF.

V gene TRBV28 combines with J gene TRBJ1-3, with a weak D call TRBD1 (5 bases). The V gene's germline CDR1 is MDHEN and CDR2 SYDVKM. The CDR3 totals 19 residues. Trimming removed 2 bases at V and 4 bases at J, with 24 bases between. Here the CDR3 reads CASSLQEAIRGLGGNTIYF. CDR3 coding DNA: TGTGCCAGCAGTTTACAAGAGGCGATAAGGGGCCTTGGGGGAAACACCATATATTTT. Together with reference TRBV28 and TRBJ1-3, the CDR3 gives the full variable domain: DVKVTQSSRYLVKRTGEKVFLECVQDMDHENMFWYRQDPGLGLRLIYFSYDVKMKEKGDIPEGYSVSREKKERFSLILESASTNQTSMYLCASSLQEAIRGLGGNTIYFGEGSWLTVV.

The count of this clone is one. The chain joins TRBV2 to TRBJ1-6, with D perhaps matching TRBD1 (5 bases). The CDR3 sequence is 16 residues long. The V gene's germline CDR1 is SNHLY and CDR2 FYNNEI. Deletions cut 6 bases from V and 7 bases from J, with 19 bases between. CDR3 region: CASSSGGTAVNSPLHF. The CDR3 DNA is TGTGCCAGCAGCAGTGGGGGGACGGCGGTGAATTCACCCCTCCACTTT.

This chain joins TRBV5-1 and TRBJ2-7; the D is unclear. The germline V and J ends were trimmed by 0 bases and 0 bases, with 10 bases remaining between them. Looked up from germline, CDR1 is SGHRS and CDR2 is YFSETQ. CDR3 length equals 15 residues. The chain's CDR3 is CASSLEAVSSYEQYF. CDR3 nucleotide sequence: TGCGCCAGCAGCTTGGAGGCGGTATCCTCCTACGAGCAGTACTTC.

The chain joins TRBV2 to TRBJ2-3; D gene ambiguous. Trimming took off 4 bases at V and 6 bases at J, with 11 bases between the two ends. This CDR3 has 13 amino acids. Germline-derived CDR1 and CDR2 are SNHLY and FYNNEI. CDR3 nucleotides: TGTGCCAGCAGTGCACAGTTTGTTGATACGCAGTATTTT. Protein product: CASSAQFVDTQYF.

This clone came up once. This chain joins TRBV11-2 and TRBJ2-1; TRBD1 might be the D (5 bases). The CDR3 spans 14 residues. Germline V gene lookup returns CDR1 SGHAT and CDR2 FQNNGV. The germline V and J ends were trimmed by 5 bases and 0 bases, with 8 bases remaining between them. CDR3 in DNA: TGTGCCAGCAGCAACAGGAGCTCCTACAATGAGCAGTTCTTC. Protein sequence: CASSNRSSYNEQFF.

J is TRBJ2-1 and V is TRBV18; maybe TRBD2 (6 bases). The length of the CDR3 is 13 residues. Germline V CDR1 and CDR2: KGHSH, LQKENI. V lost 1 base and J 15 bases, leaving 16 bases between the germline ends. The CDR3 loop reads CASSPLPSDSLFF. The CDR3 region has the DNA TGTGCCAGCTCACCACTACCTAGCGACTCGCTGTTCTTC. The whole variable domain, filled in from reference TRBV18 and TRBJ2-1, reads NAGVMQNPRHLVRRRGQEARLRCSPMKGHSHVYWYRQLPEEGLKFMVYLQKENIIDESGMPKERFSAEFPKEGPSILRIQQVVRGDSAAYFCASSPLPSDSLFFGPGTRLTVL.

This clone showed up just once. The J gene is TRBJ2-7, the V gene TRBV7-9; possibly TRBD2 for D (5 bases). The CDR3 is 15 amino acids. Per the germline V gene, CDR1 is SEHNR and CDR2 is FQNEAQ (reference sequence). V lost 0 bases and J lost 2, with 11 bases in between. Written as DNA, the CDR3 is TGTGCCAGCAGCTTAGCCGGGGAGACGACCTACGAGCAGTACTTC. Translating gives CASSLAGETTYEQYF.

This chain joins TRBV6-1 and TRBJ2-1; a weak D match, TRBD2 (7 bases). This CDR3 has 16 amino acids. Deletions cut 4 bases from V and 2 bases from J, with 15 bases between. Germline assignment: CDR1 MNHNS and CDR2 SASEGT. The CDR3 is CASSGGRGGAYNEQFF. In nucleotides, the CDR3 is TGTGCCAGCAGTGGGGGGAGGGGGGGCGCCTACAATGAGCAGTTCTTC.

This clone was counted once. CDR3 sequence reads: CASSLAGGNEKLFF. Written as DNA, the CDR3 is TGCGCCAGCAGCTTGGCAGGGGGAAATGAAAAACTGTTTTTT. The chain carries TRBV5-1 and TRBJ1-4, with 7 bases lining up with TRBD1. The length of the CDR3 is 14 residues. Germline-derived CDR1 and CDR2 are SGHRS and YFSETQ. After removal of 0 bases from V and 5 bases from J, the junction contained 1 base not matched to a gene.

The CDR3 is CSVEGPNSYEQYF. The CDR3 nucleotides are TGCAGCGTTGAGGGGCCCAACTCCTACGAGCAGTACTTC. The chain recombines TRBV29-1 with TRBJ2-7; D perhaps matches TRBD1 (5 bases). This CDR3 is 13 amino acids long. V shed 3 bases and J shed 0 bases, with 9 bases lying between them. CDR1 is SQVTM and CDR2 is ANQGSEA in the germline V gene.

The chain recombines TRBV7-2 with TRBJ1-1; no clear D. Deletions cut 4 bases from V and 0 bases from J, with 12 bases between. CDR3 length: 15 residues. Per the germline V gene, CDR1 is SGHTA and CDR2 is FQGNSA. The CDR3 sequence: CASSYSGSMNTEAFF. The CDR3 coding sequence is TGTGCCAGCAGCTATAGCGGCAGCATGAACACTGAAGCTTTCTTT.

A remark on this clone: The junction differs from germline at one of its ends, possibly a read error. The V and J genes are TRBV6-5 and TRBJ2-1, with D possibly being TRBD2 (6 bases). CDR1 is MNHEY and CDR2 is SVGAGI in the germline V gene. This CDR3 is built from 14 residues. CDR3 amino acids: CATKEGLSNNEQFF. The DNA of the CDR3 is TGTGCCACCAAGGAGGGGCTCTCCAACAATGAGCAGTTCTTC.

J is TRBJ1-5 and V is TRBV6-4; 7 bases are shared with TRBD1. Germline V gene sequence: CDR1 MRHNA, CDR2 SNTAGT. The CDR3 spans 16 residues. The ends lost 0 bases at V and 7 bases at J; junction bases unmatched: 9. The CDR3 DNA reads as TGTGCCAGCAGTGACTCCACGACAGGGTCGTGGCAGCCCCAGCATTTT. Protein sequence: CASSDSTTGSWQPQHF.